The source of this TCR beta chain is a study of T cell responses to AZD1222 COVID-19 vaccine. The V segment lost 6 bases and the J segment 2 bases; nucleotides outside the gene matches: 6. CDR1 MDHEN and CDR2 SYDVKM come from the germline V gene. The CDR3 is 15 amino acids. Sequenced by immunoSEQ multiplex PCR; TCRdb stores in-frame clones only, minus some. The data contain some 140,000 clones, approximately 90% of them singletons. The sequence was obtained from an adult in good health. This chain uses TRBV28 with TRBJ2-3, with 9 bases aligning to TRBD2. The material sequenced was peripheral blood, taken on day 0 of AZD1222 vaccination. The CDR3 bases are TGTGCCAGCAGCAGACTAGCGGACTACACAGATACGCAGTATTTT. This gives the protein CASSRLADYTDTQYF.